This TCR beta chain was found in a study of CD8 T cells in ankylosing spondylitis. This clonotype showed up many times. Its antigen remains unknown. A read error may produce the germline difference seen at one junction end. Per the germline V gene, CDR1 is MNHNS and CDR2 is SASEGT. The CDR3 has 15 residues. Preparation of TCR beta libraries was done by quantitative 5'-RACE with molecular barcodes. TCRdb re-called the 5' RACE reads with MiXCR, one entry per CDR3 protein. The sample yields 200,000 to 250,000 distinct CDR3 sequences, around 6.6% seen once. Study results and limitations: Several of the motif variants were reported before in synovial fluid and blood from reactive arthritis. Disease-associated clones were reportedly significantly overrepresented in matched ankylosing spondylitis synovial fluid. What appeared characteristic of ankylosing spondylitis blood was a TCR beta motif of about eight highly homologous variants.

The clonotype originates from a male donor with ankylosing spondylitis. Sequencing input: blood, either unsorted or a sorted T cell fraction (not recorded which). J is TRBJ1-3 and V is TRBV6-1; 7 bases fit TRBD1. The chain's CDR3 is CASSGTEVSGNTIYF. CDR3 nucleotide sequence: TGTGCCAGTAGTGGGACAGAGGTCTCTGGAAACACCATATATTTT.